This is a list of T cell receptor beta chains from one sample in a study of blood T cell repertoires in COVID-19. The table came from immunoSEQ multiplex PCR; TCRdb's copy has only in-frame clones and leaves some out. The sample yields about 82,000 clones, around 78% seen once. The sample taken for sequencing was peripheral blood. The receptors come from a man aged 60 to 69 with COVID-19, enrolled during active disease. The CDR3 runs from the conserved cysteine through the conserved F or W. The D gene is left open where the match is weak. Clone size is not always given. Where it is, it says once, few, many or a class for expanded clones.

TRBD2 | . | TRBJ2-1 | TRBV7-9 | CASSLAASGSSYNEQFF | TGTGCCAGCAGCTTAGCAGCTAGCGGGAGCTCCTACAATGAGCAGTTCTTC
TRBD2 | . | TRBJ2-3 | TRBV29-1 | CSVGGGDASTDTQYF | TGCAGCGTTGGTGGGGGGGACGCTAGCACAGATACGCAGTATTTT
TRBD1 | . | TRBJ1-1 | TRBV5-1 | CASSFSPGGGNTEAFF | TGCGCCAGCAGCTTTTCCCCAGGGGGCGGGAACACTGAAGCTTTCTTT
. | . | TRBJ2-1 | TRBV19 | CASRDYNEQFF | TGTGCCAGCCGAGACTACAATGAGCAGTTCTTC
. | . | TRBJ2-7 | TRBV9 | CASSVDGGYEQYF | TGTGCCAGCAGCGTAGATGGCGGCTACGAGCAGTACTTC
TRBD1 | . | TRBJ2-7 | TRBV29-1 | CSVRPGTGGTYEQYF | TGCAGCGTTCGACCCGGGACAGGGGGGACCTACGAGCAGTACTTC
TRBD1 | . | TRBJ2-7 | TRBV11-3 | CASSAQGAGYEQYF | TGTGCCAGCAGCGCACAGGGGGCGGGTTACGAGCAGTACTTC
TRBD1 | . | TRBJ1-4 | TRBV6-5 | CASGGTGGEKLFF | TGTGCCAGTGGTGGGACAGGAGGTGAAAAACTGTTTTTT
. | . | TRBJ1-3 | TRBV11-3 | CASSLAGGPYSGNTIYF | TGTGCCAGCAGCTTAGCTGGGGGCCCGTACTCTGGAAACACCATATATTTT
TRBD1 | once | TRBJ2-3 | TRBV19 | CASSIATGTDFTDTQYF | TGTGCCAGTAGTATAGCTACCGGGACAGACTTCACAGATACGCAGTATTTT
. | many | TRBJ1-1 | TRBV19 | CASREGNTEAFF | TGTGCCAGTAGAGAGGGGAACACTGAAGCTTTCTTT
. | . | TRBJ2-3 | TRBV5-1 | CASSSNPTAEFDTQYF | TGCGCCAGCAGCTCCAACCCGACTGCAGAGTTTGATACGCAGTATTTT
TRBD1 | . | TRBJ1-2 | TRBV30 | CAWSAGQGINYGYTF | TGTGCCTGGAGTGCCGGACAGGGGATTAACTATGGCTACACCTTC
TRBD2 | few | TRBJ2-1 | TRBV2 | CASSEEREIDEQFF | TGTGCCAGCAGTGAAGAGCGGGAGATCGATGAGCAGTTCTTC
. | once | TRBJ1-4 | TRBV6-1 | CASSERGREKLFF | TGTGCCAGCAGTGAACGTGGGCGCGAAAAACTGTTTTTT
. | . | TRBJ2-7 | TRBV6-4 | CASSDSSAGLLYEQYF | TGTGCCAGCAGTGACTCCTCGGCAGGGCTTCTCTACGAGCAGTACTTC
TRBD1 | . | TRBJ1-2 | TRBV29-1 | CSVEDRTGIYGYTF | TGCAGCGTTGAAGATCGGACAGGGATCTATGGCTACACCTTC
. | . | TRBJ2-3 | TRBV10-3 | CAISEWGGTDTQYF | TGTGCCATCAGTGAATGGGGGGGCACAGATACGCAGTATTTT